This T cell receptor (beta chain) is from a study of CD8 T cells in ankylosing spondylitis. The study, taken as a whole, reports: Before this, some motif variants had been reported in reactive arthritis synovial fluid and blood. The authors reported significant enrichment of disease-linked clones in matched ankylosing spondylitis synovial fluid. A motif in TCR beta, a set of fewer than ten highly homologous variants, appeared characteristic of ankylosing spondylitis blood.

Each CDR3 protein is one row after TCRdb ran MiXCR on the 5' RACE reads. The table records about 160,000 distinct CDR3 sequences, under 55% of them present only once. This clonotype was seen many times. What it recognizes is unknown. V lost 4 bases, J lost 2 bases, and 5 bases stayed unmatched. Germline CDR1 is GTSNPN and CDR2 is SVGIG (reference sequence). CDR3 size: 15 residues. The clonotype was recovered from a male donor with ankylosing spondylitis. The chain combines TRBV30 with TRBJ2-1, with TRBD2 matching 10 bases. The material sequenced was synovial fluid, either unsorted or a sorted T cell fraction (not recorded which). The CDR3 coding sequence is TGTGCCTGGAACATCCTAGCGGGGGCCTACAATGAGCAGTTCTTC. Translation gives CAWNILAGAYNEQFF.